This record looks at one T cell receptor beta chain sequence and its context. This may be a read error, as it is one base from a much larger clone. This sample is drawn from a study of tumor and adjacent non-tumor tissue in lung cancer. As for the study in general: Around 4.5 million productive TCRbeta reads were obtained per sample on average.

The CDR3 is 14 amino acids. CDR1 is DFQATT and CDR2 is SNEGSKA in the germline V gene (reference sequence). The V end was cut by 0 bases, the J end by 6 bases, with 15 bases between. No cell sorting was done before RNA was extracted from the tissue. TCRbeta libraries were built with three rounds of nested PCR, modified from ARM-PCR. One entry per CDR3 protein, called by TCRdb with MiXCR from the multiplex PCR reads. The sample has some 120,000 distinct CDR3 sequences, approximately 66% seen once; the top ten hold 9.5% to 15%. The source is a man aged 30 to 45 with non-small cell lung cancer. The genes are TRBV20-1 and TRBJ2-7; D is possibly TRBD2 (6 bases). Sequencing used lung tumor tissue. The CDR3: CSARDSWTTGEQYF. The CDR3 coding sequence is TGCAGTGCTAGAGACTCCTGGACTACAGGCGAGCAGTACTTC.